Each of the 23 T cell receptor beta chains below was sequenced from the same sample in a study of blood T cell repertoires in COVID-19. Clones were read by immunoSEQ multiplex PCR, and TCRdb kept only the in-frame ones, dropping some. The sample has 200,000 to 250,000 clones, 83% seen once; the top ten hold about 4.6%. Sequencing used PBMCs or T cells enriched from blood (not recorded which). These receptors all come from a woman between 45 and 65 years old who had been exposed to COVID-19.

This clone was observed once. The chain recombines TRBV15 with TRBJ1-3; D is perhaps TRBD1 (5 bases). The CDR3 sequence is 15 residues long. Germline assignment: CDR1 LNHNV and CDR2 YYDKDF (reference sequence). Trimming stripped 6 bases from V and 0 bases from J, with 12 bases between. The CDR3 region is CATRSTAISGNTIYF. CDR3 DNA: TGTGCCACCAGATCGACAGCTATCTCTGGAAACACCATATATTTT. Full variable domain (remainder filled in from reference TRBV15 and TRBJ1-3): DAMVIQNPRYQVTQFGKPVTLSCSQTLNHNVMYWYQQKSSQAPKLLFHYYDKDFNNEADTPDNFQSRRPNTSFCFLDIRSPGLGDTAMYLCATRSTAISGNTIYFGEGSWLTVV.

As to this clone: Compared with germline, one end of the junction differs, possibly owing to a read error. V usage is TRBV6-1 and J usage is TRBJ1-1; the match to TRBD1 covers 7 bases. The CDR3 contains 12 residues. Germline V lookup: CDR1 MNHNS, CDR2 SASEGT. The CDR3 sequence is CASSELETDRAF. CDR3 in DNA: TGTGCCAGCAGTGAATTGGAGACAGACAGGGCCTTT.

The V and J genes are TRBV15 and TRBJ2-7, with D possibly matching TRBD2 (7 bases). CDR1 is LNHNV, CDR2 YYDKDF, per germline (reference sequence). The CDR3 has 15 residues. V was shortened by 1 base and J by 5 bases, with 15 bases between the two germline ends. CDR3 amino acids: CATSRVGGGADEQYF. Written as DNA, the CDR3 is TGTGCCACCAGCAGAGTTGGTGGGGGGGCTGACGAGCAGTACTTC. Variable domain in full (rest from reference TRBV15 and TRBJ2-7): DAMVIQNPRYQVTQFGKPVTLSCSQTLNHNVMYWYQQKSSQAPKLLFHYYDKDFNNEADTPDNFQSRRPNTSFCFLDIRSPGLGDTAMYLCATSRVGGGADEQYFGPGTRLTVT.

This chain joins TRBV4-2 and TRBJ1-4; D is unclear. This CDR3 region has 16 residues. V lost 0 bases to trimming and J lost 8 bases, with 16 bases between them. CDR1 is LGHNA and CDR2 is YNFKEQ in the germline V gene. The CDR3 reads CASSQDAKELWEKLFF. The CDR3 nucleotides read TGTGCCAGCAGCCAAGACGCCAAGGAGTTGTGGGAAAAACTGTTTTTT.

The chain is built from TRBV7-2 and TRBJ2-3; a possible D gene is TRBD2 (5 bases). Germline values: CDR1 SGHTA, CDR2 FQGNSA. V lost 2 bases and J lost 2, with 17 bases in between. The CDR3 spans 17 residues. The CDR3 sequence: CASSLKRGGEFTDTQYF. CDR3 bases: TGTGCCAGCAGCTTAAAGCGTGGAGGAGAGTTCACAGATACGCAGTATTTT.

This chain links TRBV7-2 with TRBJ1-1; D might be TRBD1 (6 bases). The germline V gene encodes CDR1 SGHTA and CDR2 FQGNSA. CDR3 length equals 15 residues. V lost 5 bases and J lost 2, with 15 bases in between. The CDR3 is CASSPRGGFNTEAFF. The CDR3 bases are TGTGCCAGCAGCCCGCGAGGGGGTTTTAACACTGAAGCTTTCTTT.

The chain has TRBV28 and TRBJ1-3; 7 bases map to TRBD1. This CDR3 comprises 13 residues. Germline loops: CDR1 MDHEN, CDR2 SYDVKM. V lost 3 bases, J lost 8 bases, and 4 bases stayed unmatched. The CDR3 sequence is CASSLARGDTIYF. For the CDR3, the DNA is TGTGCCAGCAGTTTGGCCAGGGGGGACACCATATATTTT. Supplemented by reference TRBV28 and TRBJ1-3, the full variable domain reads DVKVTQSSRYLVKRTGEKVFLECVQDMDHENMFWYRQDPGLGLRLIYFSYDVKMKEKGDIPEGYSVSREKKERFSLILESASTNQTSMYLCASSLARGDTIYFGEGSWLTVV.

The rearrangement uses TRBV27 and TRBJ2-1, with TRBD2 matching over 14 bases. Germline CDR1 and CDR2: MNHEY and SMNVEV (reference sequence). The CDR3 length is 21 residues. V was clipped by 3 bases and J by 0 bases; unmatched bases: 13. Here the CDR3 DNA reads TGTGCCAGCAGTTTGACTTCAAGGACTAGCGGGGGGTCGAGCTCCTACAATGAGCAGTTCTTC. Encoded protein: CASSLTSRTSGGSSSYNEQFF.

The CDR3 loop reads CAWSGQGAWYGYTF. The CDR3 nucleotides are TGTGCCTGGAGTGGACAGGGGGCTTGGTATGGCTACACCTTC. This chain joins TRBV30 and TRBJ1-2; 10 bases are a match to TRBD1. Germline CDR1 is GTSNPN and CDR2 is SVGIG (reference sequence). The V segment lost 1 base and the J segment 5 bases; nucleotides outside the gene matches: 4. This CDR3 has 14 residues.

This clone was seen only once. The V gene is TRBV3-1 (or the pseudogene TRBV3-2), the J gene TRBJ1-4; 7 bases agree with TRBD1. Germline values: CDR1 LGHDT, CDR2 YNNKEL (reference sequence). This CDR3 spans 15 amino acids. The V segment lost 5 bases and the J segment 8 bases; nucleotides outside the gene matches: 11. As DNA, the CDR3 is TGTGCCAGCAGCTTTCGGACAGGCAAGCGAGAAAAACTGTTTTTT. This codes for CASSFRTGKREKLFF.

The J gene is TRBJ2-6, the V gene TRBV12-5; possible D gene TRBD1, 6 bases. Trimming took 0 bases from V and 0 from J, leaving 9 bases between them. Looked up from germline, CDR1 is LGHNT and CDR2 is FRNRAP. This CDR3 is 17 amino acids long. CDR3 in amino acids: CASGLVPDSSGANVLTF. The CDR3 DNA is TGTGCTAGTGGTTTGGTACCGGACAGCTCTGGGGCCAACGTCCTGACTTTC.

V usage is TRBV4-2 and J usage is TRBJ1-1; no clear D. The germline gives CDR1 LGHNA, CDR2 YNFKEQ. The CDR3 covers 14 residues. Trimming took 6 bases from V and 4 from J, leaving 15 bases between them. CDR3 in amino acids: CASRPWVGSTEAFF. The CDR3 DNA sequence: TGTGCCAGCAGACCCTGGGTCGGGAGCACTGAAGCTTTCTTT.

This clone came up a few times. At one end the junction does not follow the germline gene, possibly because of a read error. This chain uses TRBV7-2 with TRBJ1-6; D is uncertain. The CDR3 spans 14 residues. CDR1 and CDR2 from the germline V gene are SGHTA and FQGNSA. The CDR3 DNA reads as TGTGCCAGCAACTTACTAGTTTATAATTCACCCCTCCACTTT. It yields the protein CASNLLVYNSPLHF.

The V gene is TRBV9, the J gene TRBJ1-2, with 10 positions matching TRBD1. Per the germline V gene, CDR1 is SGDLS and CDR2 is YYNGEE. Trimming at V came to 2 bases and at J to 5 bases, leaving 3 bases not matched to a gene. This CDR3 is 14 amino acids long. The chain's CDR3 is CASSVGQGKYGYTF. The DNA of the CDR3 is TGTGCCAGCAGCGTGGGACAGGGGAAGTATGGCTACACCTTC.

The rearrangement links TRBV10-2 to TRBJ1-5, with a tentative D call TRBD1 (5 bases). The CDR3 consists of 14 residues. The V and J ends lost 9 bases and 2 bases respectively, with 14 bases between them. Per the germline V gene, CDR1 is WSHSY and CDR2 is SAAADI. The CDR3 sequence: CASGGRGGNQPQHF. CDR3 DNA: TGCGCCAGTGGGGGGAGAGGGGGCAATCAGCCCCAGCATTTT.

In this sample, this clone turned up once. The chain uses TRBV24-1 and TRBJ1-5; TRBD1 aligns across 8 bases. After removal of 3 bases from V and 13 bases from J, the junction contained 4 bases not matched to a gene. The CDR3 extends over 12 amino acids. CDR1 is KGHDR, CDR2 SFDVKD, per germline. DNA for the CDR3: TGTGCCACCAGTGATCCCGGACAGGGTCAGCATTTT. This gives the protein CATSDPGQGQHF.

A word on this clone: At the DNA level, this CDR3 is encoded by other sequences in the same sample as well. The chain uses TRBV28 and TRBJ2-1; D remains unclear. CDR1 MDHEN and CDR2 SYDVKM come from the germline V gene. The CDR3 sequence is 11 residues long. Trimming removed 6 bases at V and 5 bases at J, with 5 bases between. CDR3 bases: TGTGCCAGCAGGTCAGACAATGAGCAGTTCTTC. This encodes CASRSDNEQFF. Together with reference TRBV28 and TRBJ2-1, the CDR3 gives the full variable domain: DVKVTQSSRYLVKRTGEKVFLECVQDMDHENMFWYRQDPGLGLRLIYFSYDVKMKEKGDIPEGYSVSREKKERFSLILESASTNQTSMYLCASRSDNEQFFGPGTRLTVL.

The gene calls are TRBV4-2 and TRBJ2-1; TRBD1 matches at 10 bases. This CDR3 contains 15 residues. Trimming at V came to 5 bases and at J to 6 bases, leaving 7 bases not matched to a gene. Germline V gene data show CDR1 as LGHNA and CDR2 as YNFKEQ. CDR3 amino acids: CASSFSGTGVNEQFF. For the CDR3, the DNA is TGTGCCAGCAGCTTCTCCGGGACAGGGGTCAATGAGCAGTTCTTC.

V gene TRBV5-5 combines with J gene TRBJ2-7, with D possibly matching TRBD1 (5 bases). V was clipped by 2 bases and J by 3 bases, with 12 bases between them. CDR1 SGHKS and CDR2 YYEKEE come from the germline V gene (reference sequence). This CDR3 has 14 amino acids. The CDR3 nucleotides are TGTGCCAGCAGCTTAAGACAGTGGGGCTACGAGCAGTACTTC. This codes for CASSLRQWGYEQYF.

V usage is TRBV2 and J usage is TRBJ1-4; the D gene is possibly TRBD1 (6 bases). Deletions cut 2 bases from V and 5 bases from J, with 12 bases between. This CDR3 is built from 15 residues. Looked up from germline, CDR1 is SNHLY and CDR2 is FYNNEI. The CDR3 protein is CASSERGQGNEKLFF. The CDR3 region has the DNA TGTGCCAGCAGTGAACGAGGCCAGGGGAATGAAAAACTGTTTTTT.

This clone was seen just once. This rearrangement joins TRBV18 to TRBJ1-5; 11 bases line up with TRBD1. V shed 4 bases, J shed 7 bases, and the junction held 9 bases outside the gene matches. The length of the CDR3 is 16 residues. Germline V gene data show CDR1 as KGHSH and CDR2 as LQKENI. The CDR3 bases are TGTGCCAGCTCACAGGACAGGGGGCCCGGTTTACAGCCCCAGCATTTT. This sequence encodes CASSQDRGPGLQPQHF.

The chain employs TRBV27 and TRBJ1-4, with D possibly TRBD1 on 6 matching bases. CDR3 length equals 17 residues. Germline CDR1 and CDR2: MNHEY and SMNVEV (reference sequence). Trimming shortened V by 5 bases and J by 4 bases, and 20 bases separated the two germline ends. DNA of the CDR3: TGTGCCAGCAGTCCCGACGGGGGGGCCCGGGGTAATGAAAAACTGTTTTTT. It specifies CASSPDGGARGNEKLFF.

CDR3 sequence (DNA): TGTGCCAGCAGCCAGGAACTAGCGGCTTACGAGCAGTACTTC. This codes for CASSQELAAYEQYF. The chain employs TRBV5-4 and TRBJ2-7; 8 bases are shared with TRBD2. The CDR3 sequence is 14 residues long. The trim removed 4 bases at V and 4 bases at J, leaving 7 bases unmatched. Looked up from germline, CDR1 is SGHNT and CDR2 is YYREEE (reference sequence).